A single sample is the source of the 21 T cell receptor beta chains below, sequenced in a study of OX40 agonist ivuxolimab in advanced cancers. Repertoires were generated with immunoSEQ multiplex PCR, while TCRdb's copy carries only in-frame clones and drops some. The profile covers 91,000 or so clones, with approximately 94% appearing a single time and around 0.17% taken by the ten largest. This specimen was CD4+ or CD8+ T cells sorted from blood, taken in a trial of the OX40 agonist ivuxolimab. All receptors come from an adult with an advanced solid tumor such as melanoma, head and neck, liver or kidney cancer.

The J gene is TRBJ2-2, the V gene TRBV9, with TRBD2 identical over 11 bases. The CDR3 contains 15 residues. The germline V gene encodes CDR1 SGDLS and CDR2 YYNGEE. V lost 2 bases and J lost 3; bases outside the gene matches: 0. As DNA, the CDR3 is TGTGCCAGCAGCGTTAGCGGGAGGGACACCGGGGAGCTGTTTTTT. This codes for CASSVSGRDTGELFF.

CDR3 DNA sequence: TGCGCCAGCAGCCAAAGACAGGGAATAGGAGGCTACACCTTC. Its protein is CASSQRQGIGGYTF. The chain uses TRBV4-3 and TRBJ1-2, with TRBD1 matching over 7 bases. The germline CDR1 and CDR2 sequences are LGHNA and YSLEER. The CDR3 has 14 amino acids. The V and J ends lost 2 bases and 8 bases, in that order; junction bases with no gene match: 8.

The CDR3: CASSSRPGAGDQPQHF. The CDR3, as DNA: TGCGCCAGCAGCTCGAGGCCGGGGGCTGGGGATCAGCCCCAGCATTTT. The chain couples TRBV5-1 to TRBJ1-5; TRBD1 might be the D (6 bases). Trimming took 3 bases from V and 5 from J, leaving 18 bases between them. The V gene's germline CDR1 is SGHRS and CDR2 YFSETQ. The CDR3 covers 16 residues.

The chain joins TRBV7-2 to TRBJ1-6, with a weak D call TRBD1 (6 bases). The CDR3 totals 17 residues. V gave up 1 base and J gave up 1 base, with 11 bases separating them. CDR1 is SGHTA, CDR2 FQGNSA, per germline. The CDR3 sequence is CASSLGQGRSYNSPLHF. The CDR3 bases are TGTGCCAGCAGCTTAGGGCAGGGGAGGTCCTATAATTCACCCCTCCACTTT.

The CDR3 DNA sequence: TGCGCCAGCAGCCAAGATCTGGCCCGGGGTGAAGCTTTCTTT. Its translation: CASSQDLARGEAFF. The rearrangement uses TRBV4-3 and TRBJ1-1; D is unclear. Germline-derived CDR1 and CDR2 are LGHNA and YSLEER. The CDR3 runs to 14 residues. V dropped 0 bases and J dropped 7 bases, with 12 bases sitting between them.

The chain has TRBV7-2 and TRBJ2-5; 7 bases line up with TRBD2. V was clipped by 5 bases and J by 2 bases; unmatched bases: 5. This CDR3 comprises 14 residues. CDR1 is SGHTA, CDR2 FQGNSA, per germline. CDR3 residues: CASSPGTTQETQYF. In DNA, the CDR3 is TGTGCCAGCAGCCCTGGGACTACTCAAGAGACCCAGTACTTC.

The chain uses TRBV5-1 and TRBJ1-1; the D gene is possibly TRBD1 (6 bases). The germline V gene encodes CDR1 SGHRS and CDR2 YFSETQ. CDR3 length equals 14 residues. V was pared by 3 bases and J by 1 base, with 10 bases between. CDR3 DNA sequence: TGCGCCAGCAGCTGGGGGCCGCAGAACACTGAAGCTTTCTTT. Residues: CASSWGPQNTEAFF.

The chain combines TRBV2 with TRBJ1-1; 7 bases fit TRBD1. The ends lost 6 bases at V and 13 bases at J; junction bases unmatched: 14. CDR1 SNHLY and CDR2 FYNNEI come from the germline V gene. The CDR3 is 13 residues long. The CDR3 DNA is TGTGCCAGCAGGGGGGACAGCGCGGCGAGGGATTTCTTT. This encodes CASRGDSAARDFF.

In its sample, this clone was seen once. The V call is TRBV9, the J call TRBJ2-2; no clear D. Trimming took 1 base from V and 5 from J, leaving 6 bases between them. The CDR3 is 13 residues long. Germline CDR1 and CDR2: SGDLS and YYNGEE. CDR3 coding DNA: TGTGCCAGCAGCGTATTGGGTACCGGGGAGCTGTTTTTT. Translating gives CASSVLGTGELFF.

The J gene is TRBJ1-2, the V gene TRBV9; TRBD1 aligns across 8 bases. CDR3 length equals 17 residues. V lost 4 bases, J lost 7 bases, and 18 bases stayed unmatched. CDR1 is SGDLS and CDR2 is YYNGEE in the germline V gene. Here the CDR3 reads CASSQSLSRGQTRGYTF. Here the CDR3 DNA reads TGTGCCAGCAGCCAAAGCCTATCCAGGGGGCAAACTCGTGGCTACACCTTC. Together with reference TRBV9 and TRBJ1-2, the CDR3 gives the full variable domain: DSGVTQTPKHLITATGQRVTLRCSPRSGDLSVYWYQQSLDQGLQFLIQYYNGEERAKGNILERFSAQQFPDLHSELNLSSLELGDSALYFCASSQSLSRGQTRGYTFGSGTRLTVV.

The genes are TRBV18 and TRBJ1-1; D call uncertain. Germline CDR1 is KGHSH and CDR2 is LQKENI. The CDR3 contains 15 residues. Deletions cut 2 bases from V and 7 bases from J, with 17 bases between. The CDR3 DNA reads as TGTGCCAGCTCACCAGGTTCGGGCCGGCAAAGTGAAGCTTTCTTT. Amino acids: CASSPGSGRQSEAFF.

The chain recombines TRBV6-5 with TRBJ2-7; D possibly corresponds to TRBD2 (6 bases). CDR3 length: 16 residues. CDR1 MNHEY and CDR2 SVGAGI come from the germline V gene. Between the trimmed V and J ends, which lost 1 base and 6 bases, there was a span of 19 bases. DNA for the CDR3: TGTGCCAGCAGTTACTTCTACCGGGAGCAAAATCCCGAGCAGTACTTC. Its protein is CASSYFYREQNPEQYF.

CDR3 nucleotide sequence: TGCGCCAGCAGCCTGGGACAGACCCCCACAGATACGCAGTATTTT. Encoded protein: CASSLGQTPTDTQYF. The gene calls are TRBV4-3 and TRBJ2-3; 7 nucleotides line up with TRBD1. Per the germline V gene, CDR1 is LGHNA and CDR2 is YSLEER. V was pared by 4 bases and J by 2 bases, with 6 bases of the junction left unmatched. This CDR3 is built from 15 residues.

The chain joins TRBV21-1 to TRBJ2-3; TRBD1, the table's D call, lacks a check against the DNA. TRBV21-1 is annotated as a pseudogene. This CDR3 has 15 residues. CDR3 DNA: TGTGCCAGCAGCAAAGTTCAGGGGCCCAGAGATACGCAGTATTTT. The encoded protein is CASSKVQGPRDTQYF.

The V gene is TRBV5-4, the J gene TRBJ2-2, with TRBD1 as a possible D gene (5 bases). The germline V gene encodes CDR1 SGHNT and CDR2 YYREEE (reference sequence). Trimming pared 0 bases from V and 5 bases from J, leaving 5 bases between. CDR3 length: 13 residues. The CDR3 DNA reads TGTGCCAGCAGCTTGGCAGGGACCGGGGAGCTGTTTTTT. Its protein is CASSLAGTGELFF.

This rearrangement joins TRBV5-5 to TRBJ1-4; weak D call: TRBD1 (6 bases). Germline values: CDR1 SGHKS, CDR2 YYEKEE (reference sequence). This CDR3 has 14 amino acids. Trimming shortened V by 1 base and J by 6 bases, and 10 bases separated the two germline ends. The DNA for the CDR3 is TGTGCCAGCAGCTTGTTACAGGGAGATGAAAAACTGTTTTTT. Residues: CASSLLQGDEKLFF.

This chain connects TRBV7-6 to TRBJ2-5; D unclear. Germline V gene lookup returns CDR1 SGHVS and CDR2 FNYEAQ. V was shortened by 0 bases and J by 5 bases, with 4 bases between the two germline ends. The CDR3 is 12 residues long. CDR3 nucleotides: TGTGCCAGCAGCTTAGCGGGGGAGACCCAGTACTTC. As protein: CASSLAGETQYF.

The V gene is TRBV6-5, the J gene TRBJ2-7; no clear D gene. V was clipped by 4 bases and J by 3 bases, with 7 bases between them. Germline V lookup: CDR1 MNHEY, CDR2 SVGAGI. The CDR3 is 12 amino acids. In DNA form, the CDR3 reads TGTGCCAGCAGTTCCTCTCGCTACGAGCAGTACTTC. Translating it yields CASSSSRYEQYF.

The chain couples TRBV5-6 to TRBJ2-1; 7 bases align to TRBD1. The CDR3 is 15 residues long. Germline CDR1 SGHDT, CDR2 YYEEEE. Trimming at V came to 4 bases and at J to 3 bases, leaving 7 bases not matched to a gene. CDR3 region: CASSPVWDSYNEQFF. CDR3 DNA: TGTGCCAGCAGCCCCGTATGGGACAGCTACAATGAGCAGTTCTTC.

The V call is TRBV29-1, the J call TRBJ1-1, with 11 positions matching TRBD1. The CDR3 covers 15 residues. V dropped 7 bases and J dropped 1; count of bases not matched to a gene: 8. Germline CDR1 and CDR2: SQVTM and ANQGSEA. The CDR3 region has the DNA TGCAGCGCCCAGGGGACAGGGGGGAAGAACACTGAAGCTTTCTTT. Its translation is CSAQGTGGKNTEAFF. The complete variable domain, with remaining parts taken from reference TRBV29-1 and TRBJ1-1, reads SAVISQKPSRDICQRGTSLTIQCQVDSQVTMMFWYRQQPGQSLTLIATANQGSEATYESGFVIDKFPISRPNLTFSTLTVSNMSPEDSSIYLCSAQGTGGKNTEAFFGQGTRLTVV.

The chain carries TRBV6-1 and TRBJ1-2; D ambiguous. Trimming removed 5 bases at V and 1 base at J, with 11 bases between. CDR3 length: 14 residues. CDR1 and CDR2 (germline): MNHNS, SASEGT. The DNA for the CDR3 is TGTGCCAGCAGTAGCCAACCGATTAACTATGGCTACACCTTC. It yields the protein CASSSQPINYGYTF.